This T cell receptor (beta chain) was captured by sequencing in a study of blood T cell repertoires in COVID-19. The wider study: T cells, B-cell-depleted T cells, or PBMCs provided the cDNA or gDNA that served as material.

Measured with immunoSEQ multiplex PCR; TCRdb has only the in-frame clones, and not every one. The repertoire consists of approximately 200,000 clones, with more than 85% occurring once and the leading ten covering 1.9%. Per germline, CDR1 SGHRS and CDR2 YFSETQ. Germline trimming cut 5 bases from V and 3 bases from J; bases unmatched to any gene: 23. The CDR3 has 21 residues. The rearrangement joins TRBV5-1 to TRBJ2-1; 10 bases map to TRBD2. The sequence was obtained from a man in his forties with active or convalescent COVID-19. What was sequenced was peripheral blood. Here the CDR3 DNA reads TGCGCCAGCAGAACGGGGCGGGGCGGTCTAGCGGGAGCGCTAGTCTACAATGAGCAGTTCTTC. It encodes CASRTGRGGLAGALVYNEQFF.